This T cell receptor beta chain was retrieved from a study of response to subunit inactivated influenza vaccine. V was shortened by 3 bases and J by 6 bases, with 6 bases between the two germline ends. The CDR3 is made up of 11 amino acids. Germline values: CDR1 SQVTM, CDR2 ANQGSEA. TCRdb analysed the RT-PCR reads with MiXCR anew, one entry per CDR3 protein. This table has 600,000 to 850,000 distinct CDR3 sequences, 14% appearing once. With regard to this clonotype: Its target is not known.

Study-level results: T cells newly recruited by each seasonal influenza vaccination are few, the authors suggested.

This chain connects TRBV29-1 to TRBJ1-3, with D unclear. The clonotype originates from a man aged 50-60 years who received an inactivated influenza vaccine. The specimen comprised PBMCs from blood, sampled less than 15 days before vaccination. The CDR3 sequence: CSVDHANTIYF. CDR3 DNA sequence: TGCAGCGTTGACCATGCAAACACCATATATTTT.